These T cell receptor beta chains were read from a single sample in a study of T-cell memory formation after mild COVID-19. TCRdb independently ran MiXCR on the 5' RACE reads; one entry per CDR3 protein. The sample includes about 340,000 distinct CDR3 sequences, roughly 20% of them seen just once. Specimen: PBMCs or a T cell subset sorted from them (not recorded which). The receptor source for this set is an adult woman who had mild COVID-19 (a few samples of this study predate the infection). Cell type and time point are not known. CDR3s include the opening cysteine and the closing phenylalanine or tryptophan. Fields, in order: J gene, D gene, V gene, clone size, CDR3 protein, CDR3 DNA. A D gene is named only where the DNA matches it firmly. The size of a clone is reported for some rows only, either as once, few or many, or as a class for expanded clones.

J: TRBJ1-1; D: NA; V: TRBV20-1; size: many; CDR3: CSAPRGENTEAFF; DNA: TGCAGTGCTCCTCGAGGGGAGAACACTGAAGCTTTCTTT
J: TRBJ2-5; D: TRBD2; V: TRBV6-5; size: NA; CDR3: CASSYSVSSGGTQYF; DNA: TGTGCCAGCAGTTACTCGGTTTCTAGCGGGGGGACTCAGTACTTC
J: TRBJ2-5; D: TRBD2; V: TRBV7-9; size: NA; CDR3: CASSQRLAGETQYF; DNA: TGTGCCAGCAGCCAACGACTAGCGGGGGAGACCCAGTACTTC
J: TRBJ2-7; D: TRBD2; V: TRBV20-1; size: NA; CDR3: CSATLPGLAPYEQYF; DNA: TGCAGTGCCACCCTACCGGGACTAGCGCCATACGAGCAGTACTTC
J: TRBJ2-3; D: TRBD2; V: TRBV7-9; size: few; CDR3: CASSPKAGRRTDTQYF; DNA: TGTGCCAGCAGCCCTAAAGCGGGGAGACGCACAGATACGCAGTATTTT
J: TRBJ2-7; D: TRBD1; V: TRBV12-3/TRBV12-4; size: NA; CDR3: CASSYRGYEQYF; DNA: TGTGCCAGCAGTTACAGGGGGTACGAGCAGTACTTC
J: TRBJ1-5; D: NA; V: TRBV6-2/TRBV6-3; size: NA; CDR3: CASSHGRSGPQHF; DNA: TGTGCCAGCAGTCACGGACGAAGCGGGCCCCAGCATTTT
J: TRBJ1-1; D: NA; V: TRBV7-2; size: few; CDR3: CASSLARGHTEAFF; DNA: TGTGCCAGCAGCTTAGCAAGGGGCCACACTGAAGCTTTCTTT
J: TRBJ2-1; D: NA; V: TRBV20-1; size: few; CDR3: CSALDIDSSYNEQFF; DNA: TGCAGTGCCCTCGATATAGACAGTTCCTACAATGAGCAGTTCTTC
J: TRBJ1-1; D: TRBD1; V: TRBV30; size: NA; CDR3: CAWRRQGMGTEAFF; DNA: TGTGCCTGGAGGAGACAGGGCATGGGGACTGAAGCTTTCTTT